This paragraph covers one TCR beta chain sequence. Its antigen is currently not known. The input lacks base qualities; no much larger clone sits a single base away. The sample originates from a study of T-cell reconstitution after alpha-beta-depleted transplantation in children (TCRdb year 2016). Background on the whole study: T-cell immune reconstitution after TCRalphabeta/CD19-depleted allogeneic hematopoietic cell transplantation in children was quantitatively tracked in the study by means of TCR repertoire profiling. Summary of the overall study and its limitations: Over the following months the frequencies of hyperexpanded clones went down, and after one year T-cell counts and TCRbeta diversity were mostly credited to newly produced T cells. In some patients, the high TCRbeta diversity seen at day 60 was put down to recipient T cells and intrathymic progenitors that had survived conditioning. The apparently early alphabetaT-cell count recovery about two months after transplant was reportedly dependent on only several hundred rapidly expanded clones derived from non-depleted graft cells.

Library prep was done by PCR. Reads for this sample came from an Illumina HiSeq 2500. TCR libraries were prepared with molecular barcoding, using unique molecular identifiers to normalize TCRbeta repertoire quantification. TCRdb itself trimmed the public reads at Q25 with fastp, ran MiXCR and retained productive beta chains. One record per CDR3 amino acid sequence lists the most common genes and DNA. The sample table contains 530,000 or so distinct CDR3 sequences; only one count was recorded for 25% to 30% of them. Around a third of the sample is taken by the ten largest. Including cysteine and phenylalanine, the CDR3 has 15 amino acids. Left in the record is the CDR3 DNA by itself, 45 bases read in frame from the first base. The germline V gene encodes CDR1 DFQATT and CDR2 SNEGSKA (reference sequence). For this chain, trimming is 2 bases at the V end and 4 bases at the J end, and the number of junction bases without a gene match is 4.

Reading the label with the study, this specimen's treatment or condition is: allogeneic hematopoietic cell transplantation with graft depleted of TCRalphabeta T cells and CD19 B cells. The children who served as transplant recipients had been given grafts of TCRalphabeta/CD19-depleted allogeneic hematopoietic cells. The sample here was PBMCs, taken before TCRalphabeta/CD19-depleted stem cell transplant. The chain joins TRBV20-1 to TRBJ2-1; 11 bases in between match TRBD2. The clonotype was recovered from a boy under two years old with Wiskott-Aldrich syndrome, due to receive a stem cell transplant. The base sequence is TGCAGTGCTAGACCTAGCGGGAGGCGATACAATGAGCAGTTCTTC. Translated, it reads CSARPSGRRYNEQFF.